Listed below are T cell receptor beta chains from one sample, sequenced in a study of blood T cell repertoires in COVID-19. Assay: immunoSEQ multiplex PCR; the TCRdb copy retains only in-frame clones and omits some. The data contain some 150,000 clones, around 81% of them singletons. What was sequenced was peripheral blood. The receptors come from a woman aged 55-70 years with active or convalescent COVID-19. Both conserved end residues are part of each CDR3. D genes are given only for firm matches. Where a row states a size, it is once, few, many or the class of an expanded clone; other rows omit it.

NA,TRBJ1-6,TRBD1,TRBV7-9,CASSQTTGGNSPLHF,TGTGCCAGCAGCCAGACTACAGGGGGTAATTCACCCCTCCACTTT
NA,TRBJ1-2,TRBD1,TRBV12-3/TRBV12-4,CASSSGTGGGYTF,TGTGCCAGCAGCTCCGGGACAGGCGGAGGCTACACCTTC
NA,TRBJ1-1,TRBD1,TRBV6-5,CASSYSRDRDQAEAFF,TGTGCCAGCAGTTACTCGCGGGACAGGGACCAAGCAGAAGCTTTCTTT
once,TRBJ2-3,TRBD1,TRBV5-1,CASSPWTGAGQYF,TGCGCCAGCAGCCCCTGGACAGGGGCGGGGCAGTATTTT
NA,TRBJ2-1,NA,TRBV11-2,CASSSGRGTYNEQFF,TGTGCCAGCAGCTCTGGGCGGGGCACCTACAATGAGCAGTTCTTC
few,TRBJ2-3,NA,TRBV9,CASSVSERRSTDTQYF,TGTGCCAGCAGCGTAAGCGAAAGGAGGTCCACAGATACGCAGTATTTT
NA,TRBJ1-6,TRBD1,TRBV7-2,CASSLEGGTVNSPLHF,TGTGCCAGCAGCTTAGAAGGCGGGACAGTCAATTCACCCCTCCACTTT
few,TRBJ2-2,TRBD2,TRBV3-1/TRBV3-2,CASSQDSGGTGELFF,TGTGCCAGCAGCCAAGATAGCGGGGGGACCGGGGAGCTGTTTTTT
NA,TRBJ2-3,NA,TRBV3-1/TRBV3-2,CASSQAEPYTQYF,TGTGCCAGCAGCCAAGCCGAGCCATATACGCAGTATTTT
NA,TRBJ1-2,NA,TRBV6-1,CASSWGEGYTF,TGTGCCAGCAGTTGGGGGGAAGGCTACACCTTC
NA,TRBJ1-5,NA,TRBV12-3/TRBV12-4,CASSLAAGQPQHF,TGTGCCAGCAGTTTGGCAGCGGGTCAGCCCCAGCATTTT
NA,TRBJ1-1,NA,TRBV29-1,CSVLWPTTEAFF,TGCAGCGTGCTTTGGCCAACCACTGAAGCTTTCTTT
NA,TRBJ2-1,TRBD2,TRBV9,CASSVTFGLAGGEQFF,TGTGCCAGCAGCGTAACCTTTGGACTAGCGGGAGGCGAGCAGTTCTTC
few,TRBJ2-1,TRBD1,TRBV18,CASSPPRGQGQWEQFF,TGTGCCAGCTCACCACCGAGGGGACAGGGTCAGTGGGAGCAGTTCTTC
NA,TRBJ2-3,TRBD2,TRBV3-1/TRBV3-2,CASSQRGSGGAHTQYF,TGTGCCAGCAGCCAACGGGGTAGCGGGGGGGCACATACGCAGTATTTT
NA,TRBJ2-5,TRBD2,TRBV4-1,CASSPGTSGPPETQYF,TGCGCCAGCAGCCCAGGGACTAGCGGGCCGCCTGAGACCCAGTACTTC
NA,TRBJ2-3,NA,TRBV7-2,CASSEIGGATDTQYF,TGTGCCAGCAGCGAAATCGGGGGAGCCACAGATACGCAGTATTTT